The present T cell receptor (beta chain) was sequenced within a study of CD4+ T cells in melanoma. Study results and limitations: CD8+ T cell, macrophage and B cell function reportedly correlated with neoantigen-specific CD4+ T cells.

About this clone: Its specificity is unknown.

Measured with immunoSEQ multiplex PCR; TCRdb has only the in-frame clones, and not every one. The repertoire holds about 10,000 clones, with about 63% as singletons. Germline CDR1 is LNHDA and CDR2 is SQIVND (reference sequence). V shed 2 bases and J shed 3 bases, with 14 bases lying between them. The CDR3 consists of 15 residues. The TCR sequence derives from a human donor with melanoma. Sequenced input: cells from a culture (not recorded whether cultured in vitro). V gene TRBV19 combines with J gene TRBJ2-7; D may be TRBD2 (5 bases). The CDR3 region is CASSIIGGSHYEQYF. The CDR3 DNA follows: TGTGCCAGTAGTATAATTGGAGGCTCCCACTACGAGCAGTACTTC.